The entry that follows covers one T cell receptor (beta chain) sequence. Repertoires were generated with immunoSEQ multiplex PCR, while TCRdb's copy carries only in-frame clones and drops some. This repertoire shows around 200,000 clones, around 90% found once; its top ten account for about 2.7%. The data were taken from a study of cytomegalovirus exposure and HLA in healthy donors. The sequence derives from a woman under 30 in good health and CMV-seronegative. Sequencing used PBMCs.

The CDR3 DNA follows: TGTGCCAGCAGTTCCACCGGGACTATCCACAATGAGCAGTTCTTC. It codes for CASSSTGTIHNEQFF. This chain joins TRBV5-6 and TRBJ2-1; TRBD2 matches 7 bases. Germline-derived CDR1 and CDR2 are SGHDT and YYEEEE. The V segment lost 5 bases and the J segment 5 bases; nucleotides outside the gene matches: 10. The length of the CDR3 is 15 residues.